The entry below gives a single T cell receptor beta chain sequence along with its context. How the authors handled the data: Estimation of nucleated cell counts was performed using reference gene primer amplification. Clones were read by immunoSEQ multiplex PCR, and TCRdb kept only the in-frame ones, dropping some. The DNA was the basis for D and trimming; V, J and clone size are from that table. The data show 200,000 to 300,000 clones, about 86% seen once. Losses at the gene ends were 4 bases for V and 4 bases for J; bases not matched to a gene: 7. CDR3 size: 15 residues. Germline CDR1 SNHLY, CDR2 FYNNEI. The data were taken from a study of blood T cell repertoires in COVID-19. Study-level background: Samples of COVID-19 (acute and convalescent) were obtained from the United States, Italy and Spain. PBMCs, B-cell-depleted T cells, or T cells provided the cDNA or gDNA that made up the material.

The source is a man between 25 and 39 years old with active or convalescent COVID-19. The genes are TRBV2 and TRBJ2-3; 8 positions agree with TRBD2. Sequencing input: peripheral blood. The CDR3 sequence is CASSGERGRADTQYF. The CDR3 DNA sequence: TGTGCCAGCAGTGGCGAGCGGGGGAGGGCAGATACGCAGTATTTT.